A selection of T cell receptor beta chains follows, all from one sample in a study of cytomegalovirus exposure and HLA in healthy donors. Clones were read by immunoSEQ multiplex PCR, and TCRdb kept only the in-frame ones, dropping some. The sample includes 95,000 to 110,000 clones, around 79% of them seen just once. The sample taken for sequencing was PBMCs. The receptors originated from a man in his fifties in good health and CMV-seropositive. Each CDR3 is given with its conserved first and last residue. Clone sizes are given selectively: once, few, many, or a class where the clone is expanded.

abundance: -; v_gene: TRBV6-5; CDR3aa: CASSYTTGDTEAFF
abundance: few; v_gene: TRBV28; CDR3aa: CASSFRQGASYEKLFF
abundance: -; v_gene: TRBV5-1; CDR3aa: CASSRGTATLTPSYNEQFF
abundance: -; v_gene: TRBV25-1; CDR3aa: CASSYDRGRLFF
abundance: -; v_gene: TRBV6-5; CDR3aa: CASTLDLNYGYTF
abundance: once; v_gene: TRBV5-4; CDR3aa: CASRRQGTSGYTGELFF
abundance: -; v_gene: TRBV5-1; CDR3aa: CASRSFGVDTQYF
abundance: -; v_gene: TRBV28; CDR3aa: CASSSPPFWPEQYF
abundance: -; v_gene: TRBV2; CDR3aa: CASNQGRGSYEQYF
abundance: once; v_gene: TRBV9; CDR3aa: CASSPIPTNYGYTF
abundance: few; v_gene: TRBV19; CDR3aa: CASSKYNNEQFF
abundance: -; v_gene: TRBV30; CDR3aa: CAFTAGVYEQYF
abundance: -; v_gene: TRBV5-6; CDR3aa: CASSLAFGGQNEQFF
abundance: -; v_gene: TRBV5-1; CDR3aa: CASSRWDRGNPGANVLTF
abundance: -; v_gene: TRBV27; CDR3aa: CASSLGLAGVPYEQYF
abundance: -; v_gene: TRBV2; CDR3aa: CASHLGLFNTEAFF
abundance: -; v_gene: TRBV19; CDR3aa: CASSIVWGGNQPQHF
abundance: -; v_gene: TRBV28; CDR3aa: CASSFGGAGANVLTF
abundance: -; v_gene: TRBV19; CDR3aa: CASSNWDTAGVATNEKLFF
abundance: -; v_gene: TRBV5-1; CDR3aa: CASSLDIAGTSEQYF
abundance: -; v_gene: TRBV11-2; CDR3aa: CASSEQGWADTQYF
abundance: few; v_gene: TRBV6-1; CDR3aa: CASRGLRGYEQYF
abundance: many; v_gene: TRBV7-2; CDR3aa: CASSSSGRSNEQFF
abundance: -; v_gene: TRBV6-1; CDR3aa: CASSGAPLAVPYEQYF
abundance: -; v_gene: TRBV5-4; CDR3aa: CASSLLTNEAFF
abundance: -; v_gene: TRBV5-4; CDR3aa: CASSSDRVRSYNEQFF
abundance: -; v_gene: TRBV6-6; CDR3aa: CASSSQGGTGREKLFF
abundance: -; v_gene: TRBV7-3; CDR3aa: CASSPHSTGGGLYGYTF
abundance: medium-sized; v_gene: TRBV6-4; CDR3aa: CASSVNSEVNEQFF
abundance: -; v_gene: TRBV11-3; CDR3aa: CASSLGITSGRTDTQYF
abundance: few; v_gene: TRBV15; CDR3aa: CATSRPAGTGYDEQFF
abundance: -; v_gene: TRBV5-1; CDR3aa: CASSRPAGFNEQFF
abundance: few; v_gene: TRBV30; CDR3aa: CAWMALAGAPQYF